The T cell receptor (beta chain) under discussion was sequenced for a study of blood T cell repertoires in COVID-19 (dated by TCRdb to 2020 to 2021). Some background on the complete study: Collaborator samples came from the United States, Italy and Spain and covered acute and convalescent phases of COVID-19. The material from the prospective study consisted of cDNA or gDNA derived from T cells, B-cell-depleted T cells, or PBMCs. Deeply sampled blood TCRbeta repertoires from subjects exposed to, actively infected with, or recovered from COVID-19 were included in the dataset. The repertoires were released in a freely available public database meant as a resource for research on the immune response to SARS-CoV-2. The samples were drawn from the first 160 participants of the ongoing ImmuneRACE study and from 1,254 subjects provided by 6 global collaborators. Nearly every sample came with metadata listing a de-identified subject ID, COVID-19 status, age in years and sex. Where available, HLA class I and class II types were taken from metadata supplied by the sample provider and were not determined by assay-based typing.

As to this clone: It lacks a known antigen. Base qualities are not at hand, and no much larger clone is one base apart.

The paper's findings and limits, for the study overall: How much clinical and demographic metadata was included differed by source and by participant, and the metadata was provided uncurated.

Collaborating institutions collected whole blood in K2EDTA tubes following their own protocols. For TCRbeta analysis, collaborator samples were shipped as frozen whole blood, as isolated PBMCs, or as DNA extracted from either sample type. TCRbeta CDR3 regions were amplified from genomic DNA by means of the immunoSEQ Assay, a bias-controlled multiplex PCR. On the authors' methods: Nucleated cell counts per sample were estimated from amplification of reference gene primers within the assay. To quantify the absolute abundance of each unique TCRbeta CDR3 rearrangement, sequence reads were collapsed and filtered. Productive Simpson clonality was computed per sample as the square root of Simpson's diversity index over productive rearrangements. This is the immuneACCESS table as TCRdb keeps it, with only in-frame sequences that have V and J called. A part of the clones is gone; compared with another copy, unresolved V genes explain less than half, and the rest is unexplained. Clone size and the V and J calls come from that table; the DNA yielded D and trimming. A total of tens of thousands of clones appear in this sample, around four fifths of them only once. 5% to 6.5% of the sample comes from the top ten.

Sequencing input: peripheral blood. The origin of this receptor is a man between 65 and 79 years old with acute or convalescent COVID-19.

The DNA sequence is as follows: TGTGCCAGCAGTGCCCCCGAGTACAATGAGCAGTTCTTC. This codes for CASSAPEYNEQFF. This receptor chain uses TRBV2 and TRBJ2-1; the D gene assignment is ambiguous. The V end loses 4 bases and the J end loses 4 bases, and a stretch of 8 bases separates them. Taken from cysteine to phenylalanine, the CDR3 has 13 residues. The sequence is cut down to CDR3 DNA, 39 bases in frame from base 1. CDR1 SNHLY and CDR2 FYNNEI were looked up in the germline V gene.